Shown below are 11 T cell receptor beta chains from a single sample sequenced in a study of cytomegalovirus exposure and HLA in healthy donors. The PCR made use of 60 Vbeta and 13 Jbeta primers. Using immunoSEQ multiplex PCR, the repertoire was profiled, and TCRdb retains in-frame clones only, with some absent. The profile shows 45,000 or so clones, about 73% of them singletons. Input material: PBMCs. These receptors all come from a woman in her 30s in good health and CMV-seronegative.

The rearrangement links TRBV18 to TRBJ1-5; 8 bases match TRBD1. Germline CDR1 reads KGHSH; CDR2 reads LQKENI. Germline trimming cut 2 bases from V and 0 bases from J; bases unmatched to any gene: 0. The CDR3 spans 15 residues. DNA of the CDR3: TGTGCCAGCTCACCAGGGACAGGTAGCAATCAGCCCCAGCATTTT. It is translated as CASSPGTGSNQPQHF.

The chain recombines TRBV28 with TRBJ1-2; D unclear. Trimming shortened V by 2 bases and J by 0 bases, and 13 bases separated the two germline ends. CDR1 and CDR2 from the germline V gene are MDHEN and SYDVKM. CDR3 length: 16 amino acids. CDR3 DNA: TGTGCCAGCAGTTTACTCCGACTGCGAGCTAACTATGGCTACACCTTC. The encoded protein is CASSLLRLRANYGYTF.

The rearrangement links TRBV5-1 to TRBJ2-5; 13 bases align to TRBD2. Losses at the gene ends were 5 bases for V and 1 base for J; bases not matched to a gene: 2. This CDR3 is 15 amino acids long. The germline gives CDR1 SGHRS, CDR2 YFSETQ. This CDR3 is CASRRTSGGQETQYF. The CDR3 DNA follows: TGCGCCAGCAGACGGACTAGCGGGGGCCAAGAGACCCAGTACTTC.

The rearrangement links TRBV29-1 to TRBJ2-1; no reliable D call. This CDR3 has 13 residues. Trimming pared 8 bases from V and 7 bases from J, leaving 18 bases between. Germline loops: CDR1 SQVTM, CDR2 ANQGSEA. DNA of the CDR3: TGCAGCACGTTGAACCCCTCCAGGAATGAGCAGTTCTTC. It specifies CSTLNPSRNEQFF.

As to this clone: One junction end does not reproduce the germline sequence, and a read error may be involved. For the CDR3, the DNA is TGTGCCAGCAGCCTAGCGGGGAGTGAGACCCAGTACTTC. Translation: CASSLAGSETQYF. The chain carries TRBV7-2 and TRBJ2-5; 9 positions match TRBD2. Germline V gene data show CDR1 as SGHTA and CDR2 as FQGNSA. This CDR3 region has 13 residues.

The chain is built from TRBV5-6 and TRBJ1-2; D remains ambiguous. Trimming left V 1 base short and J 1 base short, with 5 bases between. Per germline, CDR1 SGHDT and CDR2 YYEEEE. The CDR3 totals 13 residues. This CDR3 is CASSLSLNYGYTF. The DNA of the CDR3 is TGTGCCAGCAGCTTGAGCCTTAACTATGGCTACACCTTC. The variable domain in full, completed from reference TRBV5-6 and TRBJ1-2, reads DAGVTQSPTHLIKTRGQQVTLRCSPKSGHDTVSWYQQALGQGPQFIFQYYEEEERQRGNFPDRFSGHQFPNYSSELNVNALLLGDSALYLCASSLSLNYGYTFGSGTRLTVV.

This chain uses TRBV2 with TRBJ1-4; D perhaps matches TRBD1 (6 bases). Germline-derived CDR1 and CDR2 are SNHLY and FYNNEI. The CDR3 sequence is 13 residues long. With 6 bases removed from V and 3 bases from J, the gap between germline ends came to 8 bases. The CDR3 DNA sequence: TGTGCCAGCAGCTACAGGGCTAATGAAAAACTGTTTTTT. The encoded protein is CASSYRANEKLFF.

The rearrangement links TRBV5-1 to TRBJ1-2, with TRBD1 matching over 7 bases. In germline, CDR1 is SGHRS, CDR2 YFSETQ. The ends lost 5 bases at V and 2 bases at J; junction bases unmatched: 0. This CDR3 has 12 amino acids. This CDR3 is CASRTGNYGYTF. CDR3 coding DNA: TGCGCCAGCAGGACAGGGAACTATGGCTACACCTTC.

The rearrangement uses TRBV6-1 and TRBJ1-5; 11 bases agree with TRBD1. The CDR3 is 16 amino acids. V shed 5 bases, J shed 4 bases, and the junction held 7 bases outside the gene matches. Germline-derived CDR1 and CDR2 are MNHNS and SASEGT. The CDR3 DNA is TGTGCCAGCAGTAAAGACGGGACAGGGGGAAATCAGCCCCAGCATTTT. It yields the protein CASSKDGTGGNQPQHF.

CDR3: CASSYSGNRLNEKLFF. The CDR3 DNA reads as TGTGCCAGCAGTTACTCCGGCAACAGGCTCAATGAAAAACTGTTTTTT. V is TRBV6-5 and J is TRBJ1-4; D is possibly TRBD1 (5 bases). The germline V gene encodes CDR1 MNHEY and CDR2 SVGAGI. Trimming removed 0 bases from V and 5 bases from J, with 13 bases in between. This CDR3 contains 16 residues.

The chain recombines TRBV4-1 with TRBJ1-1; TRBD1 matches at 7 bases. Germline V lookup: CDR1 MGHRA, CDR2 YSYEKL. Trimming took 5 bases from V and 10 from J; bases not matched to a gene: 13. This CDR3 is 14 amino acids long. The CDR3 spells CASSNQRQGSGAFF. The CDR3 DNA follows: TGCGCCAGCAGCAACCAAAGACAGGGATCGGGAGCTTTCTTT.